What follows are 22 T cell receptor beta chains derived from one specimen sequenced in a study of blood T cell repertoires in COVID-19. Assay used: immunoSEQ multiplex PCR; TCRdb lists only in-frame clones, some missing. The sample lists 60,000 to 85,000 clones, about 91% occurring once. Material for sequencing was peripheral blood. The source of these receptors is a man aged 35 to 55 with COVID-19, enrolled during active disease.

The chain links TRBV19 to TRBJ2-7; 10 positions agree with TRBD1. Germline lookup yields CDR1 LNHDA and CDR2 SQIVND (reference sequence). This CDR3 spans 14 amino acids. V dropped 3 bases and J dropped 3; count of bases not matched to a gene: 2. The CDR3 bases are TGTGCCAGTAGTATTGGGACAGGGGTCTACGAGCAGTACTTC. Protein product: CASSIGTGVYEQYF.

J is TRBJ1-6 and V is TRBV19, with TRBD1 matching 11 bases. Losses at the gene ends were 1 base for V and 8 bases for J; bases not matched to a gene: 1. Germline V CDR1 and CDR2: LNHDA, SQIVND (reference sequence). The CDR3 contains 15 residues. The chain's CDR3 is CASSIGTGGYSPLHF. In DNA form, the CDR3 reads TGTGCCAGTAGTATAGGGACAGGGGGCTATTCACCCCTCCACTTT.

This chain links TRBV7-9 with TRBJ1-4; D is perhaps TRBD1 (6 bases). Germline CDR1 reads SEHNR; CDR2 reads FQNEAQ (reference sequence). The CDR3 loop spans 17 amino acids. V shed 4 bases and J shed 1 base, with 16 bases lying between them. The CDR3 DNA reads TGTGCCAGCAGCTGGGCCGGGGGGCTTGGAACTAATGAAAAACTGTTTTTT. It encodes CASSWAGGLGTNEKLFF.

J is TRBJ2-7 and V is TRBV6-5; 9 bases line up with TRBD2. The CDR3 consists of 15 residues. V lost 2 bases and J lost 2; bases outside the gene matches: 4. Per germline, CDR1 MNHEY and CDR2 SVGAGI. The CDR3 DNA follows: TGTGCCAGCAGTTACGGGGCTAGCGGGGCCTACGAGCAGTACTTC. Translation gives CASSYGASGAYEQYF.

The V call is TRBV5-1, the J call TRBJ2-5; 7 nucleotides agree with TRBD2. Losses at the gene ends were 1 base for V and 2 bases for J; bases not matched to a gene: 8. The CDR3 is made up of 16 amino acids. CDR1 and CDR2 (germline): SGHRS, YFSETQ. The CDR3 sequence: CASSLFPAGVQETQYF. The CDR3 nucleotides read TGCGCCAGCAGCTTGTTTCCCGCGGGGGTACAAGAGACCCAGTACTTC.

The rearrangement links TRBV5-1 to TRBJ2-7; 11 bases align to TRBD2. The germline gives CDR1 SGHRS, CDR2 YFSETQ. Trimming took 1 base from V and 0 from J; bases not matched to a gene: 6. This CDR3 is 17 amino acids long. This CDR3 is CASSLRAGTSGSYEQYF. The CDR3 nucleotides read TGCGCCAGCAGCTTGAGAGCAGGGACTAGCGGCTCCTACGAGCAGTACTTC. The complete variable domain, with remaining parts taken from reference TRBV5-1 and TRBJ2-7, reads KAGVTQTPRYLIKTRGQQVTLSCSPISGHRSVSWYQQTPGQGLQFLFEYFSETQRNKGNFPGRFSGRQFSNSRSEMNVSTLELGDSALYLCASSLRAGTSGSYEQYFGPGTRLTVT.

The chain couples TRBV13 to TRBJ2-7; 11 bases map to TRBD2. Germline CDR1 is PRHDT and CDR2 is FYEKMQ (reference sequence). The CDR3 is 15 amino acids. The J segment lost 0 bases and the V segment lost 5 bases, leaving 3 bases of the junction unmatched. This chain's CDR3 is CASSTGLAASYEQYF. CDR3 coding DNA: TGTGCCAGCAGCACGGGACTAGCGGCCTCCTACGAGCAGTACTTC.

The CDR3 DNA reads as TGTGCCAGCAGTTTAGGGAGCTATGGCTACACCTTC. Its translation: CASSLGSYGYTF. The chain links TRBV28 to TRBJ1-2; D remains unclear. The CDR3 length is 12 residues. Trimming cost V 2 bases and J 4 bases, with 5 bases left between them. Germline assignment: CDR1 MDHEN and CDR2 SYDVKM.

The V and J genes are TRBV27 and TRBJ1-4, with a possible D match to TRBD1 (6 bases). The CDR3 loop spans 16 amino acids. Between the trimmed V and J ends, which lost 6 bases and 3 bases, there was a span of 17 bases. Germline V gene lookup returns CDR1 MNHEY and CDR2 SMNVEV (reference sequence). In DNA, the CDR3 is TGTGCCAGCAGAGAGGGGGGGGCAAATGCTAATGAAAAACTGTTTTTT. It translates to CASREGGANANEKLFF.

This clone was observed a single time. The chain links TRBV4-2 to TRBJ1-1, with D perhaps matching TRBD1 (5 bases). V was trimmed by 0 bases and J by 5 bases, leaving 13 bases between them. The CDR3 is 15 amino acids. Germline values: CDR1 LGHNA, CDR2 YNFKEQ. CDR3 in DNA: TGTGCCAGCAGCCAAGAGGAGACAGTGATGACTGAAGCTTTCTTT. Protein: CASSQEETVMTEAFF.

This chain connects TRBV9 to TRBJ1-4; 8 bases are a match to TRBD1. The germline V gene encodes CDR1 SGDLS and CDR2 YYNGEE. With V trimmed by 4 bases and J by 7 bases, 6 bases remained unmatched. The CDR3 runs to 14 residues. The CDR3 spells CASSSDRGSEKLFF. The CDR3 DNA is TGTGCCAGCAGCTCTGACAGGGGTAGTGAAAAACTGTTTTTT.

The V call is TRBV5-6, the J call TRBJ2-1; TRBD2 matches at 7 bases. The germline gives CDR1 SGHDT, CDR2 YYEEEE. The CDR3 runs to 16 residues. With V trimmed by 1 base and J by 4 bases, 8 bases remained unmatched. The CDR3 DNA follows: TGTGCCAGCAGCTTGACCCCGTGGGGGGGGTACAATGAGCAGTTCTTC. This gives the protein CASSLTPWGGYNEQFF.

The V gene is TRBV5-1, the J gene TRBJ1-1, with TRBD1 as a possible D gene (6 bases). CDR3 length: 15 amino acids. Germline CDR1 is SGHRS and CDR2 is YFSETQ. The V gene lost 0 bases and the J gene lost 3 bases, with 12 bases spanning the gap. In DNA form, the CDR3 reads TGCGCCAGCAGCTTGGAGGGGGGGCAACACACTGAAGCTTTCTTT. It is translated as CASSLEGGQHTEAFF.

This clone appeared a few times. The chain uses TRBV5-1 and TRBJ1-4; D possibly corresponds to TRBD1 (6 bases). The CDR3 sequence is 15 residues long. Between the trimmed V and J ends, which lost 3 bases and 4 bases, there was a span of 13 bases. CDR1 is SGHRS, CDR2 YFSETQ, per germline. The CDR3 DNA follows: TGCGCCAGCAGCTCTTTTACAGGGCGTAATGAAAAACTGTTTTTT. Encoded protein: CASSSFTGRNEKLFF.

The chain uses TRBV7-9 and TRBJ1-1; the match to TRBD1 covers 8 bases. The CDR3 runs to 15 residues. From germline, CDR1 is SEHNR and CDR2 FQNEAQ (reference sequence). J gave up 1 base and V 1 base, and 2 bases lay outside the gene matches. CDR3 amino acids: CASSLGTGPNTEAFF. The CDR3 region has the DNA TGTGCCAGCAGCTTAGGGACAGGGCCGAACACTGAAGCTTTCTTT.

The V and J genes are TRBV7-6 and TRBJ2-7, with 12 bases identical to TRBD1. CDR1 is SGHVS, CDR2 FNYEAQ, per germline. This CDR3 spans 16 amino acids. The V and J ends lost 3 bases and 3 bases, in that order; junction bases with no gene match: 6. The CDR3 sequence: CASSLGGQGASYEQYF. CDR3 sequence (DNA): TGTGCCAGCAGCTTGGGGGGACAGGGGGCTAGCTACGAGCAGTACTTC.

This chain joins TRBV5-6 and TRBJ2-5; 8 bases are a match to TRBD2. Germline trimming cut 5 bases from V and 5 bases from J; bases unmatched to any gene: 14. This CDR3 contains 16 residues. The germline gives CDR1 SGHDT, CDR2 YYEEEE. The DNA of the CDR3 is TGTGCCAGCAGATCCTCCGGGACTAGTGATGGGGAGACCCAGTACTTC. Protein: CASRSSGTSDGETQYF.

This sequence joins TRBV6-5 and TRBJ1-2; 8 bases line up with TRBD1. Germline CDR1 reads MNHEY; CDR2 reads SVGAGI. J gave up 4 bases and V 5 bases, and 6 bases lay outside the gene matches. This CDR3 spans 14 amino acids. The DNA of the CDR3 is TGTGCCAGCAGTCTTCCAGGGGGCTTCTATGGCTACACCTTC. Protein product: CASSLPGGFYGYTF.

V and J are TRBV6-6 and TRBJ1-2; 7 positions agree with TRBD1. The CDR3 length is 14 residues. The junction had 6 bases not matched to a gene; V was cut back by 5 bases and J by 3 bases. Germline loops: CDR1 MNHNY, CDR2 SVGAGI (reference sequence). The CDR3 spells CASSQIQGYYGYTF. CDR3 nucleotide sequence: TGTGCCAGCAGTCAAATACAGGGGTACTATGGCTACACCTTC.

The chain couples TRBV5-4 to TRBJ2-3, with 9 bases identical to TRBD2. The germline CDR1 and CDR2 sequences are SGHNT and YYREEE (reference sequence). The ends lost 2 bases at V and 5 bases at J; junction bases unmatched: 12. The CDR3 loop spans 17 amino acids. The CDR3 nucleotides are TGTGCCAGCAGCTTTGCCGGGAGCGGGGGGCTGGGAGATACGCAGTATTTT. Amino acids: CASSFAGSGGLGDTQYF.

The V gene is TRBV9, the J gene TRBJ2-7; TRBD1 is a possible D gene (5 bases). CDR1 is SGDLS, CDR2 YYNGEE, per germline. This CDR3 is 14 amino acids long. Trimming took 4 bases from V and 3 from J, leaving 14 bases between them. CDR3 residues: CASSTRQGSYEQYF. The CDR3, as DNA: TGTGCCAGCAGCACACGGCAGGGAAGCTACGAGCAGTACTTC.

In this sample, this clone turned up a few times. This sequence joins TRBV3-1 (or the pseudogene TRBV3-2) and TRBJ2-2; D ambiguous. Germline V gives CDR1 LGHDT, CDR2 YNNKEL (reference sequence). This CDR3 has 14 amino acids. The V and J ends lost 3 bases and 6 bases respectively, with 11 bases between them. In nucleotides, the CDR3 is TGTGCCAGCAGCCAGGGCGACATCTCCGGGGAGCTGTTTTTT. This encodes CASSQGDISGELFF.